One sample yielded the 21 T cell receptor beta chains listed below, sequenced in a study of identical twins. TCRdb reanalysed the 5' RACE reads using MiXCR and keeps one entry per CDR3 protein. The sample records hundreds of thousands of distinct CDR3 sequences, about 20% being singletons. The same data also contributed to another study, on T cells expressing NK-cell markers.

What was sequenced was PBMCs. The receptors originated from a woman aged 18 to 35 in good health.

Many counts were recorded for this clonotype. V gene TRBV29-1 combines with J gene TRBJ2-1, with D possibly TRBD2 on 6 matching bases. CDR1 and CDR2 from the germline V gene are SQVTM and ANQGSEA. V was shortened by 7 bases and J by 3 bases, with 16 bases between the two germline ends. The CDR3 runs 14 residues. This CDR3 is CSAGTPKSYNEQFF. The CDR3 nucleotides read TGCAGCGCCGGGACTCCGAAGAGCTACAATGAGCAGTTCTTC.

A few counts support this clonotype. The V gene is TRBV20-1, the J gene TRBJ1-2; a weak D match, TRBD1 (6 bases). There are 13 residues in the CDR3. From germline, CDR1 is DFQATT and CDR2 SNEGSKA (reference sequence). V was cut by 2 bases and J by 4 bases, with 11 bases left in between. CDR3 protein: CSARSQGIYGYTF. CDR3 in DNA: TGCAGTGCTAGATCCCAGGGGATCTATGGCTACACCTTC.

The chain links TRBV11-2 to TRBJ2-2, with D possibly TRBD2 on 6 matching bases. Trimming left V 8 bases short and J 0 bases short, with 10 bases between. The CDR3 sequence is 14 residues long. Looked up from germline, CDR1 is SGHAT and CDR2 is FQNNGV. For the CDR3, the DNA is TGTGCCAGCCCTAGCGACCCGAACACCGGGGAGCTGTTTTTT. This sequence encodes CASPSDPNTGELFF.

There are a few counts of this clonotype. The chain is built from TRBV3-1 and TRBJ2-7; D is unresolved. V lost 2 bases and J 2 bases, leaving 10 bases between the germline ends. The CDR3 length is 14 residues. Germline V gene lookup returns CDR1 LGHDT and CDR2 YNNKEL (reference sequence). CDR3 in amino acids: CASSQRDIAYEQYF. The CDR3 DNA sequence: TGTGCCAGCAGCCAACGAGACATAGCCTACGAGCAGTACTTC.

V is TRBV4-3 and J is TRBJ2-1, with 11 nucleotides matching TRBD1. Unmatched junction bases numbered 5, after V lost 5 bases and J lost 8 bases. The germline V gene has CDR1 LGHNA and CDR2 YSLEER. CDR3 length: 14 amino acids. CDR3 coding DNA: TGCGCCAGCAGCTCCGGGACAGGGGGTTATGAGCAGTTCTTC. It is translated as CASSSGTGGYEQFF.

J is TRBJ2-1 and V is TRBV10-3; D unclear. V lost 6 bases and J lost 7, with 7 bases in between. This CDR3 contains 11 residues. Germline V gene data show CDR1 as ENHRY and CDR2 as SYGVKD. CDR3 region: CAIRGENEQFF. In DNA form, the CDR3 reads TGTGCCATCAGGGGTGAGAATGAGCAGTTCTTC.

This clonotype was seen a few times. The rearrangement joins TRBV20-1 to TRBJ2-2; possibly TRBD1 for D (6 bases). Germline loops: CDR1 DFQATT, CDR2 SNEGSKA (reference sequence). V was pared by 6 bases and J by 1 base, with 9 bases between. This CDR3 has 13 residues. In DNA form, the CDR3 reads TGCAGTGCCAAGGGACAGAACACCGGGGAGCTGTTTTTT. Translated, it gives CSAKGQNTGELFF.

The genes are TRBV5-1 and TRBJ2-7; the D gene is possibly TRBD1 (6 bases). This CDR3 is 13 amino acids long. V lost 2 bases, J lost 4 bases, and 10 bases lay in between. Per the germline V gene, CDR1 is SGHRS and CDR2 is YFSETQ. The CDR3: CASSFDRMYEQYF. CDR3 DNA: TGCGCCAGCAGCTTCGACAGGATGTACGAGCAGTACTTC.

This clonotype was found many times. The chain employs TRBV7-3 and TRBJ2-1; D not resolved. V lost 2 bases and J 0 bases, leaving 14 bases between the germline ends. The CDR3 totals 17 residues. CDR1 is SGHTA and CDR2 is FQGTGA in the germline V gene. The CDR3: CASSLVSAGNSYNEQFF. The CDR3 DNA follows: TGTGCCAGCAGCTTAGTTTCGGCTGGCAACTCCTACAATGAGCAGTTCTTC.

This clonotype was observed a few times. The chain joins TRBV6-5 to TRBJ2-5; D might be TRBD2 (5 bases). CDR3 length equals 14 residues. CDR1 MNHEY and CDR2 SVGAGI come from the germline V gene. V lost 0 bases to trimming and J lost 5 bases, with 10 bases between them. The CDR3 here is CASSYSSSWETQYF. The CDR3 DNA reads TGTGCCAGCAGTTACTCGTCTAGCTGGGAGACCCAGTACTTC.

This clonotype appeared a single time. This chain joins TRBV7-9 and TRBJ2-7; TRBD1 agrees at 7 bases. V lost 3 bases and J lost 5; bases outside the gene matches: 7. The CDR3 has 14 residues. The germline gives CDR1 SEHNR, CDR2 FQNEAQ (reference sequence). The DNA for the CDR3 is TGTGCCAGCAGCTTCTTGGGACAGCCTAACGAGCAGTACTTC. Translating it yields CASSFLGQPNEQYF.

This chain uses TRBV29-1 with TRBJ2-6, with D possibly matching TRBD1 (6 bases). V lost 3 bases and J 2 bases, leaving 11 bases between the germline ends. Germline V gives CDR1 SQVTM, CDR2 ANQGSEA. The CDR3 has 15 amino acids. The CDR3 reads CSVDQGKAGANVLTF. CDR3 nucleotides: TGCAGCGTTGATCAGGGGAAAGCTGGGGCCAACGTCCTGACTTTC.

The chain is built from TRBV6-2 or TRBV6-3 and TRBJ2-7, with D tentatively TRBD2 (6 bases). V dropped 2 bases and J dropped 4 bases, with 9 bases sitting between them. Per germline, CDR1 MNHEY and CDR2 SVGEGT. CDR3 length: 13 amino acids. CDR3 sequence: CASSYRGLYEQYF. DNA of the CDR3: TGTGCCAGCAGTTACCGGGGACTTTACGAGCAGTACTTC.

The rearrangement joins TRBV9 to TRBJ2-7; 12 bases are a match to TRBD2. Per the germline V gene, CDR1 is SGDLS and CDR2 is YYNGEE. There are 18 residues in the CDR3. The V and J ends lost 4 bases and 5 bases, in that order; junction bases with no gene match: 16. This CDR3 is CASSPSLRLAGDQDEQYF. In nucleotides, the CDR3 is TGTGCCAGCAGCCCTAGCCTGAGACTAGCGGGAGATCAAGACGAGCAGTACTTC.

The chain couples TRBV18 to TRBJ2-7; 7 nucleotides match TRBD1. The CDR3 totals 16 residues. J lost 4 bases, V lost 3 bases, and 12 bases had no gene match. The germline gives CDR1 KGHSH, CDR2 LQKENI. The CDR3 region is CASSPNAPGQIYEQYF. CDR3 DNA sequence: TGTGCCAGCTCACCTAATGCACCGGGACAGATATACGAGCAGTACTTC. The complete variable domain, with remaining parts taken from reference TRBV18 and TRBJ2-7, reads NAGVMQNPRHLVRRRGQEARLRCSPMKGHSHVYWYRQLPEEGLKFMVYLQKENIIDESGMPKERFSAEFPKEGPSILRIQQVVRGDSAAYFCASSPNAPGQIYEQYFGPGTRLTVT.

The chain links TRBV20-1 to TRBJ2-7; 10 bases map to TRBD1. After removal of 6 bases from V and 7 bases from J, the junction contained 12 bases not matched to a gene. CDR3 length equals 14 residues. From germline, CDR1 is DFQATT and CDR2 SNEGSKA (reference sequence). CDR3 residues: CSAVTGTGAGEQYF. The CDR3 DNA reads TGCAGTGCGGTTACCGGGACAGGGGCCGGGGAGCAGTACTTC.

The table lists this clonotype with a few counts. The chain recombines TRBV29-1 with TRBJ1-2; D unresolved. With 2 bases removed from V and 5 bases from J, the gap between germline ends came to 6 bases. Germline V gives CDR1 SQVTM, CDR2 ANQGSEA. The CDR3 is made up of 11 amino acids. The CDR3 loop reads CSVEQLYGYTF. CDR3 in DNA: TGCAGCGTTGAACAACTTTATGGCTACACCTTC.

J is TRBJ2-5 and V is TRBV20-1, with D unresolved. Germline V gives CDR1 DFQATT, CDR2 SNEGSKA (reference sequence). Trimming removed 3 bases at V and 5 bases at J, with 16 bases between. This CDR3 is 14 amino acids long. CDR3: CSASRQSRPETQYF. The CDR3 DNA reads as TGCAGTGCTAGTCGGCAATCTCGCCCCGAGACCCAGTACTTC.

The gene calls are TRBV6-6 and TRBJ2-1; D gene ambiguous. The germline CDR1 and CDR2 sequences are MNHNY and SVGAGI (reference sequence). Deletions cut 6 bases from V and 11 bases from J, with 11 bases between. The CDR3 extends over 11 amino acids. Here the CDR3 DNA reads TGTGCCAGCAGGTCCGACTGCAAGCAGTTCTTC. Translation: CASRSDCKQFF.

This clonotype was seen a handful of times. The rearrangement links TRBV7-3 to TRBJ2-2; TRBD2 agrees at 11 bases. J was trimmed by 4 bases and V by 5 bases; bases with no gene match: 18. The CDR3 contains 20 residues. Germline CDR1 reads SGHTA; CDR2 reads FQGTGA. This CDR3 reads CASSARKIAGGPGVTGELFF. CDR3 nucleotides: TGTGCCAGCAGCGCCCGCAAGATAGCGGGGGGGCCCGGGGTCACCGGGGAGCTGTTTTTT.

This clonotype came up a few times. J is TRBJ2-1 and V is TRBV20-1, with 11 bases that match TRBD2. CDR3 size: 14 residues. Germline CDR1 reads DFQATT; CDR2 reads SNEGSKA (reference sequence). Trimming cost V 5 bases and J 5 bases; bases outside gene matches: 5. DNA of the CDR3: TGCAGTGCTCGACTAGCGGGGCGAAACAATGAGCAGTTCTTC. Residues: CSARLAGRNNEQFF.